This T cell receptor beta chain comes out of a study of blood T cell repertoires in COVID-19 (dated by TCRdb to about 2020). Regarding the research as a whole: Samples covering the acute and convalescent phases of COVID-19 were provided by collaborators in the United States, Italy and Spain. Sample metadata almost always included a de-identified subject ID, COVID-19 status, age in years and sex. The repertoires were released in a freely available public database intended as a resource for research on the immune response to SARS-CoV-2. HLA class I and class II types, where available, came from metadata supplied by the sample provider rather than from assay-based typing. The prospective study material was composed of cDNA or gDNA derived from T cells, B-cell-depleted T cells, or PBMCs. Samples came from the ongoing ImmuneRACE study (first 160 participants) plus 1,254 subjects from 6 global collaborators. The dataset comprised deeply sampled blood TCRbeta repertoires from subjects exposed to, actively infected with, or recovered from COVID-19. The research as a whole found: Clinical and demographic metadata were provided uncurated, with the amount varying by source and participant.

Participants in the prospective study were enrolled through a virtual design, were aged about 18 to 100 years, and lived in fewer than 30 United States geographic areas. In the prospective study, participants were assigned to cohorts based on the clinical history participants reported in a screening survey and a study questionnaire. Recovered participants in ImmuneRACE Cohort 3 were defined as having two consecutive negative NP/OP PCR tests, clearance from a healthcare professional, or resolution of symptoms. Each participant in the prospective study had whole blood, serum and a nasopharyngeal or oropharyngeal swab collected by mobile phlebotomists. Prospective study participants could optionally give additional blood draws and questionnaires over a roughly two-month period. Before DNA extraction, prospective study blood samples were shipped either frozen or at room temperature. The immunoSEQ Assay, a bias-controlled multiplex PCR, was used to amplify TCRbeta CDR3 regions from genomic DNA. For the original study's pipeline: The number of nucleated cells in each sample was estimated from the amplification of reference gene primers within the assay. To quantify the absolute abundance of each unique TCRbeta CDR3 rearrangement, sequence reads were collapsed and filtered. For each sample, productive Simpson clonality was calculated as the square root of Simpson's diversity index over productive rearrangements. TCRdb obtained this table from immuneACCESS and retained in-frame rearrangements with V and J assigned. These tables miss some clones; where compared with another copy, unresolved V genes account for less than half of the shortfall, and the remainder is unexplained. V, J and clone size reflect that table, while D and trimming were determined from the DNA. This sample gives some 150,000 clones in total; 80% to 90% of them show up just once. The ten largest clonotypes hold roughly 15% of the sample.

Comments on this clone: Its cognate antigen has yet to be identified. No clone much larger than this one lies a single base away; base qualities are absent.

The CDR3 runs 16 amino acids, cysteine and phenylalanine included. The retained sequence is limited to the CDR3, 48 bases, with the frame set at the first base. V gives up 0 bases and J gives up 0 bases, and the segment between their germline ends measures 11 bases. Via the germline V gene, CDR1 is MNHEY and CDR2 SVGAGI. This receptor was taken from a man aged 50 to 60 who had recovered from COVID-19. This receptor chain uses TRBV6-5 and TRBJ1-2; TRBD1 is a possible D gene, resting on 5 matching bases. Sequencing used PBMCs or T cells enriched from blood (not recorded which). The CDR3 reads CASSYSGRAANYGYTF. The DNA is as follows: TGTGCCAGCAGTTACTCAGGCAGGGCGGCTAACTATGGCTACACCTTC.